This paragraph covers one T cell receptor beta chain sequence. The germline V gene has CDR1 PRHDT and CDR2 FYEKMQ (reference sequence). Germline trimming cut 4 bases from V and 1 base from J; bases unmatched to any gene: 17. The CDR3 is 19 residues long. The source of the sample is a study of cytomegalovirus exposure and HLA in healthy donors. Primers included in the PCR were 60 Vbeta and 13 Jbeta primers. TCRdb's copy holds only in-frame clones and misses some; the assay was immunoSEQ multiplex PCR. The repertoire holds roughly 160,000 clones, roughly 80% seen once, with more than 2.5% in the top ten.

This TCR was recovered from a female donor in good health and CMV-seronegative. This chain joins TRBV13 and TRBJ2-3, with TRBD2 matching 7 bases. The sample taken for sequencing was PBMCs. CDR3 nucleotides: TGTGCCAGCAGCTCCACCTCCCCGACCAGCGGGGTTGGCACAGATACGCAGTATTTT. As protein: CASSSTSPTSGVGTDTQYF.